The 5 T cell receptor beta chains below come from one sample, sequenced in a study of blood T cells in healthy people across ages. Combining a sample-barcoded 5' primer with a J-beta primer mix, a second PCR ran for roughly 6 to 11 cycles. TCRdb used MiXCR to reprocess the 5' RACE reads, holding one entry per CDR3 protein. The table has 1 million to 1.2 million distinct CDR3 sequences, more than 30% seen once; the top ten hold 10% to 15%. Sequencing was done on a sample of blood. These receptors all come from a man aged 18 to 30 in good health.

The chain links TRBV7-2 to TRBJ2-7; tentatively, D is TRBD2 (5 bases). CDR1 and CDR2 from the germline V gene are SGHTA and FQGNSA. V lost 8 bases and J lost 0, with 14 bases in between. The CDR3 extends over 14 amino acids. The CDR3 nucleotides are TGTGCCAGCGTGAGGGCCCCTACCTCCTACGAGCAGTACTTC. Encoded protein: CASVRAPTSYEQYF.

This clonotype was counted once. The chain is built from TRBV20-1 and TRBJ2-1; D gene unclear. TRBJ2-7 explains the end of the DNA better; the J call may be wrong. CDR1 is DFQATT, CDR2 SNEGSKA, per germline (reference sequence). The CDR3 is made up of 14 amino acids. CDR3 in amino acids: CSASKGSSYNEQYF. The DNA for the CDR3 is TGCAGTGCTAGCAAGGGTAGCTCCTACAATGAGCAGTACTTC.

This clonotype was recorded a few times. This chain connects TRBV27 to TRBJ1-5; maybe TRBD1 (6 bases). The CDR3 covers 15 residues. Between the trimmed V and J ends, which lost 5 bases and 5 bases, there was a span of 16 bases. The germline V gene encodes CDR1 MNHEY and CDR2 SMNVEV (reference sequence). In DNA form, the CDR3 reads TGTGCCAGCAGTCCCCGTTGGGACACTGATCAGCCCCAGCATTTT. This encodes CASSPRWDTDQPQHF.

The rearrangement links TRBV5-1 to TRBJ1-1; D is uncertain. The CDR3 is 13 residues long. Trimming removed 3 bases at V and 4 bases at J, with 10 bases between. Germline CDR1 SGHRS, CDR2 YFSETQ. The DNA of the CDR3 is TGCGCCAGCAGCTGGAAACAGCCCACTGAAGCTTTCTTT. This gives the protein CASSWKQPTEAFF.

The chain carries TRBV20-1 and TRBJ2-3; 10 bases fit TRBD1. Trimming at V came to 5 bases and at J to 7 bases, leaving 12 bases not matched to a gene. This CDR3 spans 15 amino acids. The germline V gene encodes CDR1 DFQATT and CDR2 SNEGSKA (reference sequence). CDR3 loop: CSAWGDRGPSNTQYF. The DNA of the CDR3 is TGCAGTGCTTGGGGGGACAGGGGCCCTTCTAATACGCAGTATTTT.